The clone carrying this T cell receptor (beta chain) has only a few counts. Its antigen is still unknown. Expressed TCRB transcripts were sequenced after all isolated RNA was converted to cDNA. Assay used: immunoSEQ multiplex PCR; TCRdb lists only in-frame clones, some missing. This sample has tens of thousands of clones, with 35% to 50% found just once. This CDR3 comprises 14 residues. CDR1 is SGHRS and CDR2 is YFSETQ in the germline V gene. V shed 4 bases and J 3 bases; nucleotides not matched to a gene: 5. The entry originates in a study of beta chain features in type 1 diabetes. Study outcomes and limitations: Type 1 diabetes patients showed a moderate but significant shortening of TCRB CDR3s in all four CD4+ subsets. The question of HLA type influencing TCRB rearrangement was one that remained unresolved here.

It was via CD45RO/CCR7/CD25/CD127/CD95/CD27 that CD4+ naive, central memory, regulatory and stem cell-like memory cells were sorted. Sequenced input: Tregs from blood. The chain uses TRBV5-1 and TRBJ2-7; 9 bases are shared with TRBD1. The source of this sequence is a man aged 25 to 40 with type 1 diabetes. This CDR3 is CASSPSGQGYEQYF. The DNA for the CDR3 is TGCGCCAGCAGCCCTTCGGGACAGGGCTACGAGCAGTACTTC.